This TCR beta chain is drawn from a study of lung T cells in sarcoidosis with Löfgren's syndrome (dated by TCRdb to about 2017). At the level of the whole study: Sarcoidosis was characterized as a granulomatous, predominantly pulmonary disease marked by accumulation of CD4+ T cells in bronchoalveolar lavage fluid. The repertoire analyses were focused on Lofgren's syndrome patients. Points the paper makes about the study in general: TRAV12-1 and TRBV2 were reported as the most expanded V gene segments in Löfgren's syndrome patients compared with control subjects. Sharing of TRAV12-1 and TRBV2 CDR3 motifs among multiple Lofgren's syndrome patients was reported, suggesting public CD4+ TCR repertoires. Analysis of alphabeta pairing showed that TRAV12-1 paired preferentially with TRBV2, and the TCRs formed by this pairing showed CDR3 homology. The study only suggested recognition of a sarcoidosis-associated antigen, and the antigen remained putative and unidentified.

TCRdb records Illumina MiSeq as the sequencer. TCRdb applied fastp at Q25 and MiXCR to the public reads, then kept only in-frame beta chains. One record per CDR3 amino acid sequence lists the most common genes and DNA. The sample has roughly 20,000 distinct CDR3 sequences on record, roughly 20% of them singletons. The ten largest clones add up to 4.1% of the sample. The CDR3 sequence holds 15 residues, the cysteine and phenylalanine included. Only the CDR3 DNA stays, 45 bases, in frame from base 1. CDR1 and CDR2 are drawn from the germline V gene: SNHLY, FYNNEI. Germline trimming amounts to 2 bases on V and 5 bases on J, with 1 as the count of junction bases outside the gene matches. In its sample, this clonotype was seen many times. Its antigen is not yet known. Per-nucleotide qualities are absent, and no much larger clonotype sits a single base away.

The chain links TRBV2 with TRBJ2-1; 12 central nucleotides agree with TRBD2. Sample: CD4+ T cells from PBMCs. This clonotype originated in a human donor with sarcoidosis (Löfgren's syndrome or another form), or a control subject (not recorded which). The bases are TGTGCCAGCAGTGAAACTAGCGGGGGGAACAATGAGCAGTTCTTC. This is translated as CASSETSGGNNEQFF. Reference TRBV2 and TRBJ2-1 genes cover what lies past the CDR3, so the full variable domain is EPEVTQTPSHQVTQMGQEVILRCVPISNHLYFYWYRQILGQKVEFLVSFYNNEISEKSEIFDDQFSVERPDGSNFTLKIRSTKLEDSAMYFCASSETSGGNNEQFFGPGTRLTVL.